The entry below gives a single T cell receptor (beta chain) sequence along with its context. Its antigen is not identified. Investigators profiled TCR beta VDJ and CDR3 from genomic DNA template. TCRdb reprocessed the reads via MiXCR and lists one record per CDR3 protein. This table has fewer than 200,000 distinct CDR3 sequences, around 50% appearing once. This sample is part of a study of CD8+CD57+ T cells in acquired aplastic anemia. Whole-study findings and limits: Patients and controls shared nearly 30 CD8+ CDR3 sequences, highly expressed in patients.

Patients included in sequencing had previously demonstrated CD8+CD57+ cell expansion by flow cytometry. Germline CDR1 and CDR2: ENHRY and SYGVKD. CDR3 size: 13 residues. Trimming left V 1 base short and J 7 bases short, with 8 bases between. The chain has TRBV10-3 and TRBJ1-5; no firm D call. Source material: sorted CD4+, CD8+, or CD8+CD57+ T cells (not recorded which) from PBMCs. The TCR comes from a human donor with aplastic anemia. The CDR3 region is CAISELEEQPQHF. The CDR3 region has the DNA TGTGCCATCAGTGAGTTGGAGGAACAGCCCCAGCATTTT.